These 26 T cell receptor beta chains originate from one sample sequenced in a study of shared clonotypes between healthy human individuals. The repertoire was sequenced with immunoSEQ multiplex PCR; TCRdb's copy has only in-frame clones and lacks some. The sample records around 2,000,000 clones, over 85% being singletons. Sequencing was done on a sample of naive CD4+ T cells sorted from blood. Subset denoted: CD45RA+ positively selected. These receptors were taken from a young man in good health.

V and J are TRBV6-1 and TRBJ2-2, with 7 nucleotides matching TRBD2. Germline trimming cut 7 bases from V and 5 bases from J; bases unmatched to any gene: 4. The length of the CDR3 is 13 residues. The germline V gene has CDR1 MNHNS and CDR2 SASEGT. The DNA of the CDR3 is TGTGCCAGCAACGGGGGGTGGACCGGGGAGCTGTTTTTT. It yields the protein CASNGGWTGELFF.

The chain joins TRBV11-3 to TRBJ2-2, with D unclear. Germline V gene sequence: CDR1 SGHNT, CDR2 YENEEA. The CDR3 is made up of 13 amino acids. The V end lost 5 bases, the J end lost 6 bases, and 10 bases lay between the germline ends. CDR3 in DNA: TGTGCCAGCAGCATACGCCGGGCCGGGGAGCTGTTTTTT. This codes for CASSIRRAGELFF.

This clone was counted a single time. The chain links TRBV6-5 to TRBJ2-3, with 11 bases that match TRBD2. Germline values: CDR1 MNHEY, CDR2 SVGAGI. The CDR3 length is 16 residues. Unmatched junction bases numbered 7, after V lost 4 bases and J lost 4 bases. The DNA of the CDR3 is TGTGCCAGCAGTTCATATAGCGGGGGGGCCGCAGATACGCAGTATTTT. Its translation: CASSSYSGGAADTQYF.

The V and J genes are TRBV5-4 and TRBJ2-7, with TRBD2 matching over 13 bases. The CDR3 totals 16 residues. Germline CDR1 SGHNT, CDR2 YYREEE (reference sequence). The V gene end was trimmed by 4 bases and the J gene end by 2 bases; junction bases not matched to a gene: 6. CDR3 coding DNA: TGTGCCAGCAGCGGAACTAGCGGGGGGGCCACCTACGAGCAGTACTTC. Translation: CASSGTSGGATYEQYF.

The genes are TRBV5-1 and TRBJ1-2, with D tentatively TRBD1 (5 bases). CDR1 is SGHRS, CDR2 YFSETQ, per germline. The V and J ends lost 4 bases and 8 bases respectively, with 18 bases between them. The CDR3 spans 14 residues. In DNA, the CDR3 is TGCGCCAGCAGCGTGGTTCCAGGGTCCTCCGGCTACACCTTC. Translated, it gives CASSVVPGSSGYTF.

Worth noting for this clone: This same CDR3 is encoded by further DNA sequences in the sample. The chain is built from TRBV7-2 and TRBJ1-5; no definite D call. This CDR3 region has 13 residues. Germline-derived CDR1 and CDR2 are SGHTA and FQGNSA. V lost 3 bases, J lost 7 bases, and 10 bases lay in between. The CDR3 loop reads CASSFRGSQPQHF. The CDR3 region has the DNA TGTGCCAGCAGCTTTCGAGGGAGCCAGCCCCAGCATTTT. The variable domain in full, with the rest retrieved from reference TRBV7-2 and TRBJ1-5, is GAGVSQSPSNKVTEKGKDVELRCDPISGHTALYWYRQSLGQGLEFLIYFQGNSAPDKSGLPSDRFSAERTGGSVSTLTIQRTQQEDSAVYLCASSFRGSQPQHFGDGTRLSIL.

With regard to this clone: The sample contains more than one DNA sequence encoding this CDR3. The chain uses TRBV6-1 and TRBJ2-7; D perhaps matches TRBD1 (6 bases). Between the trimmed V and J ends, which lost 5 bases and 0 bases, there was a span of 11 bases. This CDR3 has 14 amino acids. CDR1 is MNHNS and CDR2 is SASEGT in the germline V gene. The CDR3 reads CASSPQGSSYEQYF. CDR3 nucleotide sequence: TGTGCCAGCAGTCCACAGGGTAGCTCCTACGAGCAGTACTTC.

The V and J genes are TRBV28 and TRBJ2-7, with no clear D. The CDR3 contains 14 residues. Germline V CDR1 and CDR2: MDHEN, SYDVKM. Trimming removed 3 bases from V and 3 bases from J, with 12 bases in between. The CDR3 protein is CASSFPERGYEQYF. Here the CDR3 DNA reads TGTGCCAGCAGTTTCCCGGAGAGAGGCTACGAGCAGTACTTC.

V gene TRBV28 combines with J gene TRBJ1-5, with 8 bases that match TRBD1. CDR1 is MDHEN, CDR2 SYDVKM, per germline. This CDR3 region has 13 residues. J was trimmed by 6 bases and V by 8 bases; bases with no gene match: 6. The CDR3 here is CASRQGLTQPQHF. CDR3 DNA sequence: TGTGCCAGCCGACAGGGGTTAACTCAGCCCCAGCATTTT.

The chain couples TRBV6-1 to TRBJ2-6; 7 bases fit TRBD1. This CDR3 has 14 residues. CDR1 is MNHNS and CDR2 is SASEGT in the germline V gene. J was trimmed by 4 bases and V by 6 bases; bases with no gene match: 3. This CDR3 is CASRGGSGANVLTF. Here the CDR3 DNA reads TGTGCCAGCAGAGGGGGCAGCGGGGCCAACGTCCTGACTTTC.

The chain is built from TRBV2 and TRBJ1-5; TRBD1 might be the D (5 bases). Per the germline V gene, CDR1 is SNHLY and CDR2 is FYNNEI. The CDR3 extends over 13 amino acids. Trimming cost V 2 bases and J 7 bases, with 9 bases left between them. The CDR3 bases are TGTGCCAGCAGTGAATGGGGGAGCCAGCCCCAGCATTTT. Encoded protein: CASSEWGSQPQHF.

The chain couples TRBV30 to TRBJ2-7, with a possible D match to TRBD2 (6 bases). The CDR3 has 15 residues. CDR1 is GTSNPN, CDR2 SVGIG, per germline (reference sequence). Between the trimmed V and J ends, which lost 1 base and 2 bases, there was a span of 15 bases. The CDR3 DNA follows: TGTGCCTGGAGTGCTGGAGGGAGTGGGACCTACGAGCAGTACTTC. Translating gives CAWSAGGSGTYEQYF.

The CDR3 sequence is CASSRGAGQADTQYF. CDR3 in DNA: TGTGCCAGCAGCCGAGGGGCGGGTCAGGCAGATACGCAGTATTTT. The genes are TRBV6-6 and TRBJ2-3; D assignment may be TRBD1 or TRBD2 (5 bases each). V lost 6 bases and J lost 4, with 17 bases in between. Germline V gene data show CDR1 as MNHNY and CDR2 as SVGAGI (reference sequence). The CDR3 runs 15 residues.

CDR3 loop: CASSLDRVSGYTF. The CDR3 nucleotides are TGTGCCAGCAGCCTAGACAGGGTCAGCGGCTACACCTTC. The chain combines TRBV7-2 with TRBJ1-2; 7 bases fit TRBD1. V was clipped by 5 bases and J by 8 bases; unmatched bases: 8. CDR1 and CDR2 (germline): SGHTA, FQGNSA. The CDR3 contains 13 residues.

V and J are TRBV28 and TRBJ2-2; D call uncertain. The germline V gene encodes CDR1 MDHEN and CDR2 SYDVKM. V was clipped by 4 bases and J by 3 bases, with 9 bases between them. The CDR3 spans 14 residues. As DNA, the CDR3 is TGTGCCAGCAGTTCTCCTCCTTACACCGGGGAGCTGTTTTTT. It is translated as CASSSPPYTGELFF.

This chain joins TRBV20-1 and TRBJ2-7, with TRBD1 identical over 8 bases. Germline CDR1 is DFQATT and CDR2 is SNEGSKA (reference sequence). V was clipped by 4 bases and J by 6 bases; unmatched bases: 2. This CDR3 has 11 amino acids. CDR3 in amino acids: CSATTGGEQYF. For the CDR3, the DNA is TGCAGTGCTACAACAGGGGGCGAGCAGTACTTC.

The rearrangement joins TRBV2 to TRBJ2-5; no definite D call. There are 10 residues in the CDR3. CDR1 is SNHLY and CDR2 is FYNNEI in the germline V gene. Deletions cut 8 bases from V and 5 bases from J, with 6 bases between. The CDR3 nucleotides are TGTGCCAGCGTGAGTGAGACCCAGTACTTC. Its protein is CASVSETQYF.

Turning to this clone: In the same sample, other DNA sequences code for this CDR3. This chain uses TRBV11-2 with TRBJ2-5; the match to TRBD1 covers 7 bases. The CDR3 has 14 amino acids. CDR1 and CDR2 from the germline V gene are SGHAT and FQNNGV. Germline trimming cut 4 bases from V and 2 bases from J; bases unmatched to any gene: 4. The CDR3 DNA reads TGTGCCAGCAGCTCACAGACAGGGCAAGAGACCCAGTACTTC. It yields the protein CASSSQTGQETQYF.

With regard to this clone: The sample has other DNA sequences that encode this CDR3 too. CDR3 region: CASRLQETQYF. The CDR3 coding sequence is TGCGCCAGCAGGCTTCAAGAGACCCAGTACTTC. The chain has TRBV5-1 and TRBJ2-5; D gene ambiguous. Germline CDR1 and CDR2: SGHRS and YFSETQ. The ends were cut back, 5 bases at V and 2 bases at J, with 4 bases in the middle. The CDR3 covers 11 residues.

The chain combines TRBV10-2 with TRBJ2-7, with 16 bases fitting TRBD2. Germline V gene data show CDR1 as WSHSY and CDR2 as SAAADI. This CDR3 contains 18 residues. With V trimmed by 6 bases and J by 4 bases, 12 bases remained unmatched. The DNA of the CDR3 is TGCGCCAGCAGGACAAACCCGGGACTAGCGGGAGGGTTGTACGAGCAGTACTTC. Its translation is CASRTNPGLAGGLYEQYF.

As to this clone: Other DNA sequences of this sample code for an identical CDR3. The chain combines TRBV6-1 with TRBJ2-7; maybe TRBD1 (6 bases). Trimming pared 7 bases from V and 0 bases from J, leaving 13 bases between. The germline V gene has CDR1 MNHNS and CDR2 SASEGT. This CDR3 comprises 14 residues. The CDR3 DNA sequence: TGTGCCAGCATTAGGACAGCGAGCTCCTACGAGCAGTACTTC. It yields the protein CASIRTASSYEQYF.

The chain joins TRBV2 to TRBJ2-2; possibly TRBD1 for D (5 bases). V lost 7 bases and J lost 7, with 22 bases in between. Per the germline V gene, CDR1 is SNHLY and CDR2 is FYNNEI. The CDR3 consists of 16 residues. This CDR3 is CASTPRAGIGGGELFF. The CDR3 DNA follows: TGTGCCAGCACCCCCCGGGCAGGGATCGGCGGCGGGGAGCTGTTTTTT.

The V gene is TRBV18, the J gene TRBJ1-5; unclear D gene. Germline CDR1 KGHSH, CDR2 LQKENI. With 3 bases removed from V and 7 bases from J, the gap between germline ends came to 10 bases. The CDR3 loop spans 13 amino acids. The CDR3 nucleotides read TGTGCCAGCTCACCGGTTGAACGGCAGCCCCAGCATTTT. Encoded protein: CASSPVERQPQHF.

The gene calls are TRBV4-3 and TRBJ2-1; D call uncertain. CDR1 is LGHNA, CDR2 YSLEER, per germline. The CDR3 sequence is 12 residues long. V was trimmed by 5 bases and J by 6 bases, leaving 8 bases between them. The CDR3, as DNA: TGCGCCAGCAGCGACCCCTTCAATGAGCAGTTCTTC. This codes for CASSDPFNEQFF.

V is TRBV7-2 and J is TRBJ2-5; D may be TRBD1 (6 bases). V lost 1 base and J 4 bases, leaving 10 bases between the germline ends. The CDR3 spans 14 residues. Germline values: CDR1 SGHTA, CDR2 FQGNSA. The CDR3 loop is CASSLGQGSETQYF. The CDR3 DNA sequence: TGTGCCAGCAGCTTAGGGCAGGGGTCAGAGACCCAGTACTTC.

The V gene is TRBV9, the J gene TRBJ2-3; no clear D gene. V shed 1 base and J shed 2 bases, with 11 bases lying between them. The CDR3 consists of 15 residues. Germline CDR1 SGDLS, CDR2 YYNGEE. In DNA, the CDR3 is TGTGCCAGCAGCGTAAAGGGCCCTAACACAGATACGCAGTATTTT. Translation gives CASSVKGPNTDTQYF.